A selection of T cell receptor beta chains follows, all from one sample in a study of naive and memory T cell subsets. TCRdb analysed the UMI-ligation and nested PCR reads with MiXCR anew, one entry per CDR3 protein. The sample shows about 150,000 distinct CDR3 sequences, over 15% of them seen only once. The sequenced sample was naive CD4+ T cells from blood. These receptors originate from a human donor in good health. CDR3s include the opening cysteine and the closing phenylalanine or tryptophan. D genes are given only for firm matches. Expanded clones get a size class; other rows say once, few or many, or leave the size out.

j_gene | abundance | v_gene | d_gene | CDR3nt | CDR3aa
TRBJ2-3 | many | TRBV6-5 | TRBD2 | TGTGCCAGCAGCCCGGGGGGGAGCACAGATACGCAGTATTTT | CASSPGGSTDTQYF
TRBJ2-1 | - | TRBV12-3/TRBV12-4 | TRBD2 | TGTGCCAGCAGTACCCTCGGACTAGCGGCTGCCTACAATGAGCAGTTCTTC | CASSTLGLAAAYNEQFF
TRBJ1-1 | - | TRBV20-1 | TRBD1 | TGCAGTGCTAGAAGAGGGACAGAGAACACTGAAGCTTTCTTT | CSARRGTENTEAFF
TRBJ2-7 | - | TRBV5-5 | - | TGTGCCAGCAGCTTCAGCCCTTCCTACGAGCAGTACTTC | CASSFSPSYEQYF
TRBJ2-1 | - | TRBV30 | TRBD2 | TGTGCCTGGGGTAGGGAGGGCCCGGGTGAGCAGTTCTTC | CAWGREGPGEQFF
TRBJ2-3 | once | TRBV10-3 | - | TGTGCCATCACTATAGCCGGTGAGGGTACGCAGTATTTT | CAITIAGEGTQYF
TRBJ2-7 | - | TRBV20-1 | TRBD1 | TGCAGTGCTAGTGACAGGGTATCGTCCTACGAGCAGTACTTC | CSASDRVSSYEQYF
TRBJ1-1 | few | TRBV2 | - | TGTGCCAGCAGTGAAAGGTCAAACGGAATAATGATGAACACTGAAGCTTTCTTT | CASSERSNGIMMNTEAFF
TRBJ2-7 | - | TRBV29-1 | TRBD1 | TGCAGCGCGGAGGACAGGGAGTACGAGCAGTACTTC | CSAEDREYEQYF
TRBJ2-1 | - | TRBV20-1 | - | TGCAGTGCAACTCCGACAGGCAGCAATGAGCAGTTCTTC | CSATPTGSNEQFF
TRBJ2-7 | - | TRBV7-2 | TRBD2 | TGTGCCAGCAGCCCAGAGGGACTAGGGGGCTACGAGCAGTACTTC | CASSPEGLGGYEQYF
TRBJ2-5 | - | TRBV7-9 | - | TGTGCCAGCAGCATAGCAGGGTTCGGCCAAGAGACCCAGTACTTC | CASSIAGFGQETQYF
TRBJ2-1 | many | TRBV12-5 | - | TGTGCTAGTGGTTTAGATCTAGGGATACATGAGCAGTTCTTC | CASGLDLGIHEQFF
TRBJ1-4 | few | TRBV29-1 | TRBD1 | TGCAGCGTTGAAGCCGGGACAGGGAGTGAAAAACTGTTTTTT | CSVEAGTGSEKLFF
TRBJ2-3 | few | TRBV20-1 | TRBD2 | TGCAGTGCTAGCGGGAGGCGCCCTAGCACAGATACGCAGTATTTT | CSASGRRPSTDTQYF
TRBJ2-2 | - | TRBV4-3 | - | TGCGCCAGCAGCCAAAACGGAGCGGACACCGGGGAGCTGTTTTTT | CASSQNGADTGELFF
TRBJ1-5 | - | TRBV28 | - | TGTGCCAGCAGTTATCAGGGGCGAGGTCAGCCCCAGCATTTT | CASSYQGRGQPQHF
TRBJ1-1 | - | TRBV7-2 | - | TGTGCCAGCAGCCTTGACAGACGCGCTGAAGCTTTCTTT | CASSLDRRAEAFF
TRBJ1-2 | - | TRBV12-3/TRBV12-4 | - | TGTGCCAGCAGTTTTGTCGGGATGGGCAGTAACTATGGCTACACCTTC | CASSFVGMGSNYGYTF
TRBJ2-3 | few | TRBV5-1 | - | TGCGCCAGCAGCTCATCTAGCAGTACGCAGTATTTT | CASSSSSSTQYF
TRBJ2-7 | - | TRBV2 | TRBD1 | TGTGCCAGCACTGCACTGGGACAGGGGGCGAGCGAGCAGTACTTC | CASTALGQGASEQYF
TRBJ1-4 | few | TRBV12-5 | TRBD1 | TGTGCTAGTGGGCGGACAGGTGGAGGAGAAAAACTGTTTTTT | CASGRTGGGEKLFF
TRBJ2-2 | few | TRBV7-2 | - | TGTGCCAGTCAGGGAGAATCTTACACCGGGGAGCTGTTTTTT | CASQGESYTGELFF
TRBJ2-7 | - | TRBV20-1 | TRBD2 | TGCAGTGCTATTTCCGGGACTAGCAGGTGGGAGCAGTACTTC | CSAISGTSRWEQYF
TRBJ2-7 | - | TRBV28 | - | TGTGCCAGCCTGGACAGTAGGAACGAGCAGTACTTC | CASLDSRNEQYF
TRBJ2-1 | few | TRBV18 | - | TGTGCCAGCTCACCGAGAGGAGGGTCCTACAATGAGCAGTTCTTC | CASSPRGGSYNEQFF